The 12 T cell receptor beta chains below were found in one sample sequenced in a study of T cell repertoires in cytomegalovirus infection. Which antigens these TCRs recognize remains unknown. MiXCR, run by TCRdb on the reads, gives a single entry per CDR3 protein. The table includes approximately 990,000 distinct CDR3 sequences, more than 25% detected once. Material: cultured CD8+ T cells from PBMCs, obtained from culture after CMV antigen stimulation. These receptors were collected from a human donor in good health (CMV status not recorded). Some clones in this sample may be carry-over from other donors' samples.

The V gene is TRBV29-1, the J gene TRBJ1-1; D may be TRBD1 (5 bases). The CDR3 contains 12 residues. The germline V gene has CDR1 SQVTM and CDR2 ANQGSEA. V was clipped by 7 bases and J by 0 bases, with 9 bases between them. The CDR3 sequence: CSGGPLNTEAFF. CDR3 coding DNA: TGCAGCGGGGGACCCTTGAACACTGAAGCTTTCTTT.

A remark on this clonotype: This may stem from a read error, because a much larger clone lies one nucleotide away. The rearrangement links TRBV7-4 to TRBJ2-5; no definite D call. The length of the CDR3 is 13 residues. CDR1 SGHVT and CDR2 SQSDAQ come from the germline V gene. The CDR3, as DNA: TGTACCAGCAGCTTACAGAGTCAAGAGACCCAGTACTTC. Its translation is CTSSLQSQETQYF.

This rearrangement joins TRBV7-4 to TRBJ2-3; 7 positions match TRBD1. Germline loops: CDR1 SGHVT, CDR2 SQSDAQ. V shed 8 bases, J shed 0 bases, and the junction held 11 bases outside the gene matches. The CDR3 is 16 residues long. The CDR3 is CASGGLDRTSTDTQYF. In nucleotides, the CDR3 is TGTGCCAGCGGAGGTTTGGACAGGACTAGCACAGATACGCAGTATTTT.

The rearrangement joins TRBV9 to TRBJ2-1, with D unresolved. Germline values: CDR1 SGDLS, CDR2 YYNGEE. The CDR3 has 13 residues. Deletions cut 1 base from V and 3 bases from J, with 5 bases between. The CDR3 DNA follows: TGTGCCAGCAGCGTATACGACTACAATGAGCAGTTCTTC. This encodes CASSVYDYNEQFF.

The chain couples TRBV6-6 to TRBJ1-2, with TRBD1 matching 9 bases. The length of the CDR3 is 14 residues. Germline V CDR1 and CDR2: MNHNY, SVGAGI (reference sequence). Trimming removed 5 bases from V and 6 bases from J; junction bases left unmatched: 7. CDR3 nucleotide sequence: TGTGCCAGCAGTAACTACGGGACAGGGCATGGCTACACCTTC. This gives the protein CASSNYGTGHGYTF.

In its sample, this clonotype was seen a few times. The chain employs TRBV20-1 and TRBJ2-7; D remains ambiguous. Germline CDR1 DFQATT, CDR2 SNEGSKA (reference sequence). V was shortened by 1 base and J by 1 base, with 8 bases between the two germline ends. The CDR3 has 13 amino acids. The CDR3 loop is CSARGAISYEQYF. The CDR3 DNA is TGCAGTGCTAGAGGGGCCATTTCCTACGAGCAGTACTTC.

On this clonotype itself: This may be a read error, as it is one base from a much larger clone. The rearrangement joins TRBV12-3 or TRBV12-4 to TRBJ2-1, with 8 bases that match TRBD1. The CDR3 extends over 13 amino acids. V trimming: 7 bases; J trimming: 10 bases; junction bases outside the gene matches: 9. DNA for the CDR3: TGTGCCAGCACTCAAAGCAGGGGGCCCGAGCAGTTCTTC. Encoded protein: CASTQSRGPEQFF.

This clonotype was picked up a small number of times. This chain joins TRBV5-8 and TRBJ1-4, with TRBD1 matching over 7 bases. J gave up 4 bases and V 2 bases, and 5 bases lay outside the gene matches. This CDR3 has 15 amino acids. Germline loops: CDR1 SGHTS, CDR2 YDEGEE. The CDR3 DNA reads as TGTGCCAGCAGCTTTCGGACAGGATATAATGAAAAACTGTTTTTT. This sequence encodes CASSFRTGYNEKLFF.

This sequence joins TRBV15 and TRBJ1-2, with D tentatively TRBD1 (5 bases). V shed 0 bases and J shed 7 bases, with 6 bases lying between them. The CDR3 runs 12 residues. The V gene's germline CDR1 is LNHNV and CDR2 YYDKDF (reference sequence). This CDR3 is CATSRDQGGYTF. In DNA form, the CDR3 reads TGTGCCACCAGCAGAGATCAGGGTGGCTACACCTTC.

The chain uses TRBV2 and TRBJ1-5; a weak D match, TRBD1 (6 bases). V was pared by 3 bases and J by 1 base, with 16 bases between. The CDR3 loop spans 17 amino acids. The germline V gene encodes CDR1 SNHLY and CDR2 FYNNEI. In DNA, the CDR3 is TGTGCCAGCAGTGAGACGCCAGGGGTCGGAAGCAATCAGCCCCAGCATTTT. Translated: CASSETPGVGSNQPQHF.

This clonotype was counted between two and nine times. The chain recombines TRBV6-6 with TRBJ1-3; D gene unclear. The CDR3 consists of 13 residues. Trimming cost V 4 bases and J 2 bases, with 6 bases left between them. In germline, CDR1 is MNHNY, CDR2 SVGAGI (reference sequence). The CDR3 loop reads CASSWTAGNTIYF. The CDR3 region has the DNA TGTGCCAGCAGTTGGACGGCTGGAAACACCATATATTTT.

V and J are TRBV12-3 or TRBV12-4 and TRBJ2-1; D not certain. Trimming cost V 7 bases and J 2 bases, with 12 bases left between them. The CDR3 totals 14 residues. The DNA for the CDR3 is TGTGCCAGCACCCTTACCCCGACCTACAATGAGCAGTTCTTC. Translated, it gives CASTLTPTYNEQFF.